This entry lists 19 T cell receptor beta chains sequenced from one sample in a study of blood T cell repertoires in COVID-19. TCRdb keeps only in-frame clones here, not all; method: immunoSEQ multiplex PCR. This sample carries about 70,000 clones, around 83% of them seen once, and the ten largest clones take about 4.6%. What was sequenced was peripheral blood. These receptors were obtained from an elderly man with acute or convalescent COVID-19.

This chain joins TRBV2 and TRBJ2-3, with unresolved D. The germline V gene encodes CDR1 SNHLY and CDR2 FYNNEI. The germline V and J ends were trimmed by 7 bases and 0 bases, with 8 bases remaining between them. The CDR3 is 13 amino acids. The CDR3 nucleotides are TGTGCCAGCAATCTCCTTAGCACAGATACGCAGTATTTT. It specifies CASNLLSTDTQYF.

This clone was recorded only once. V usage is TRBV4-1 and J usage is TRBJ2-7; 8 bases align to TRBD1. Germline lookup yields CDR1 MGHRA and CDR2 YSYEKL. There are 15 residues in the CDR3. V lost 2 bases and J lost 4; bases outside the gene matches: 7. CDR3 region: CASSQRLGQEYEQYF. CDR3 sequence (DNA): TGCGCCAGCAGCCAACGCCTGGGACAGGAATACGAGCAGTACTTC.

This chain joins TRBV29-1 and TRBJ2-7, with TRBD1 matching over 10 bases. The CDR3 covers 13 residues. V shed 6 bases and J 2 bases; nucleotides not matched to a gene: 4. The V gene's germline CDR1 is SQVTM and CDR2 ANQGSEA. CDR3 coding DNA: TGCAGCGTAACGGGGACAGGGGCCTACGAGCAGTACTTC. The encoded protein is CSVTGTGAYEQYF.

This clone was counted a few times. This chain links TRBV6-5 with TRBJ2-2, with unresolved D. The germline V and J ends were trimmed by 6 bases and 4 bases, with 15 bases remaining between them. The germline V gene has CDR1 MNHEY and CDR2 SVGAGI. The CDR3 consists of 15 residues. This chain's CDR3 is CASSSLSLSTGELFF. CDR3 coding DNA: TGTGCCAGCAGCTCCCTCTCCCTAAGCACCGGGGAGCTGTTTTTT.

V gene TRBV28 combines with J gene TRBJ1-2; D might be TRBD1 (5 bases). Germline CDR1 and CDR2: MDHEN and SYDVKM. This CDR3 has 15 amino acids. Between the trimmed V and J ends, which lost 5 bases and 2 bases, there was a span of 15 bases. CDR3 in amino acids: CASSPPRDYNYGYTF. In DNA, the CDR3 is TGTGCCAGCAGTCCCCCCCGGGACTACAACTATGGCTACACCTTC.

The chain recombines TRBV7-2 with TRBJ2-5; maybe TRBD2 (8 bases). The CDR3 is 17 amino acids. Trimming took off 1 base at V and 5 bases at J, with 20 bases between the two ends. Germline values: CDR1 SGHTA, CDR2 FQGNSA. The CDR3 loop reads CASSLGPGGGGQETQYF. The CDR3 coding sequence is TGTGCCAGCAGCTTAGGACCGGGAGGGGGCGGGCAGGAGACCCAGTACTTC.

The rearrangement links TRBV3-1 (or the pseudogene TRBV3-2) to TRBJ1-1, with 7 bases identical to TRBD1. Germline CDR1 reads LGHDT; CDR2 reads YNNKEL (reference sequence). Trimming cost V 1 base and J 2 bases; bases outside gene matches: 4. This CDR3 is built from 15 residues. The CDR3 region is CASSQGQGVNTEAFF. CDR3 coding DNA: TGTGCCAGCAGCCAAGGACAGGGAGTTAACACTGAAGCTTTCTTT.

J is TRBJ2-1 and V is TRBV5-6; 15 positions match TRBD2. This CDR3 contains 19 residues. With 0 bases clipped from V and 7 bases from J, the junction kept 11 bases outside the gene matches. The V gene's germline CDR1 is SGHDT and CDR2 YYEEEE. CDR3 in DNA: TGTGCCAGCAGCTTGGGCGGGGGGACTAGCGGGAGGACCTGGAATGAGCAGTTCTTC. It specifies CASSLGGGTSGRTWNEQFF.

The V call is TRBV7-2, the J call TRBJ2-7; 9 bases line up with TRBD2. The CDR3 runs 15 residues. The germline gives CDR1 SGHTA, CDR2 FQGNSA. The V and J ends lost 2 bases and 3 bases, in that order; junction bases with no gene match: 5. CDR3 in DNA: TGTGCCAGCAGCTTACTAGCGGGGCAGTTCTACGAGCAGTACTTC. It specifies CASSLLAGQFYEQYF.

The chain is built from TRBV6-5 and TRBJ2-2; 9 bases are a match to TRBD1. This CDR3 region has 16 residues. With V trimmed by 0 bases and J by 7 bases, 6 bases remained unmatched. Germline CDR1 reads MNHEY; CDR2 reads SVGAGI. CDR3 region: CASSYSMDRGLGELFF. The CDR3 nucleotides read TGTGCCAGCAGTTACTCCATGGACAGGGGCCTCGGGGAGCTGTTTTTT.

This chain connects TRBV5-4 to TRBJ2-7, with D tentatively TRBD2 (7 bases). Trimming removed 0 bases from V and 2 bases from J, with 15 bases in between. Germline-derived CDR1 and CDR2 are SGHNT and YYREEE (reference sequence). This CDR3 comprises 16 residues. CDR3: CASSLEGGQKPYEQYF. CDR3 DNA sequence: TGTGCCAGCAGCTTGGAGGGGGGGCAGAAACCCTACGAGCAGTACTTC.

V is TRBV9 and J is TRBJ1-2, with a weak D call TRBD1 (6 bases). The CDR3 contains 13 residues. V was clipped by 0 bases and J by 6 bases, with 9 bases between them. Germline-derived CDR1 and CDR2 are SGDLS and YYNGEE. CDR3 region: CASSVGSGDGYTF. The CDR3 coding sequence is TGTGCCAGCAGCGTAGGGTCAGGGGATGGCTACACCTTC. The complete variable domain, with remaining parts taken from reference TRBV9 and TRBJ1-2, reads DSGVTQTPKHLITATGQRVTLRCSPRSGDLSVYWYQQSLDQGLQFLIQYYNGEERAKGNILERFSAQQFPDLHSELNLSSLELGDSALYFCASSVGSGDGYTFGSGTRLTVV.

The rearrangement uses TRBV7-2 and TRBJ2-5, with TRBD2 identical over 12 bases. This CDR3 has 16 amino acids. Germline CDR1 reads SGHTA; CDR2 reads FQGNSA. Unmatched junction bases numbered 7, after V lost 4 bases and J lost 4 bases. In nucleotides, the CDR3 is TGTGCCAGCAGCTCTGATCTAGCGGGAGGGCGAGAGACCCAGTACTTC. It encodes CASSSDLAGGRETQYF.

This clone was picked up a small number of times. This rearrangement joins TRBV28 to TRBJ2-2; 8 bases fit TRBD1. The V gene's germline CDR1 is MDHEN and CDR2 SYDVKM. CDR3 length: 16 amino acids. V was clipped by 4 bases and J by 4 bases; unmatched bases: 8. The CDR3 bases are TGTGCCAGCAGTTCTATCCGGACAGGGCCCACCGGGGAGCTGTTTTTT. This sequence encodes CASSSIRTGPTGELFF. Based on the CDR3 plus reference TRBV28 and TRBJ2-2, the full variable domain is DVKVTQSSRYLVKRTGEKVFLECVQDMDHENMFWYRQDPGLGLRLIYFSYDVKMKEKGDIPEGYSVSREKKERFSLILESASTNQTSMYLCASSSIRTGPTGELFFGEGSRLTVL.

The V and J genes are TRBV7-2 and TRBJ2-4, with TRBD2 matching over 9 bases. V lost 8 bases to trimming and J lost 1 base; unmatched junction nucleotides: 15. Germline V gives CDR1 SGHTA, CDR2 FQGNSA. The CDR3 sequence is 18 residues long. CDR3 in DNA: TGTGCCAGCTCGGCCGGGCTAGCGGGGATGCGCGCCAAAAACATTCAGTACTTC. It translates to CASSAGLAGMRAKNIQYF.

The chain carries TRBV28 and TRBJ1-6; a weak D match, TRBD1 (6 bases). V was cut by 3 bases and J by 3 bases, with 9 bases left in between. The CDR3 consists of 15 residues. The V gene's germline CDR1 is MDHEN and CDR2 SYDVKM. The CDR3 DNA reads TGTGCCAGCAGTTTCGGACAGCTCTATAATTCACCCCTCCACTTT. This gives the protein CASSFGQLYNSPLHF.

V usage is TRBV6-2 or TRBV6-3 and J usage is TRBJ1-4; 9 bases map to TRBD1. J was trimmed by 5 bases and V by 4 bases; bases with no gene match: 5. The CDR3 runs 15 residues. Germline CDR1 and CDR2: MNHEY and SVGEGT. The CDR3 bases are TGTGCCAGCAGTTCGGCGGGACAGGGCAATGAAAAACTGTTTTTT. Translating it yields CASSSAGQGNEKLFF.

V usage is TRBV28 and J usage is TRBJ1-2; 9 bases align to TRBD1. The V segment lost 4 bases and the J segment 4 bases; nucleotides outside the gene matches: 7. The germline CDR1 and CDR2 sequences are MDHEN and SYDVKM. This CDR3 contains 15 residues. CDR3 DNA: TGTGCCAGCAGTTCTGGACAGGGGCGATCCTATGGCTACACCTTC. It specifies CASSSGQGRSYGYTF.

V usage is TRBV28 and J usage is TRBJ2-1; 9 bases line up with TRBD2. The CDR3 length is 17 residues. J lost 8 bases, V lost 1 base, and 12 bases had no gene match. Germline CDR1 and CDR2: MDHEN and SYDVKM. The CDR3 sequence: CASSLLIAGGRQDEQFF. Here the CDR3 DNA reads TGTGCCAGCAGTTTATTGATCGCGGGAGGGCGGCAGGATGAGCAGTTCTTC.